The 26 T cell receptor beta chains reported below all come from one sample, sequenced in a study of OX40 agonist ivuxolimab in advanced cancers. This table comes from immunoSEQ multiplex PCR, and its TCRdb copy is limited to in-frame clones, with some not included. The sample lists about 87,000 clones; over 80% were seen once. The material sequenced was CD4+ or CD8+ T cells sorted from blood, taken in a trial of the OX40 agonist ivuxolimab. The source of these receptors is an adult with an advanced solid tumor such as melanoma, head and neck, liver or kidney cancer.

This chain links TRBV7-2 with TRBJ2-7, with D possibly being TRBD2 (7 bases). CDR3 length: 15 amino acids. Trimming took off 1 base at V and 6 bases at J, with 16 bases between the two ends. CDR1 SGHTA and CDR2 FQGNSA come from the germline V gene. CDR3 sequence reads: CASSLGGGLTGEQYF. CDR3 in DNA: TGTGCCAGCAGCTTAGGCGGGGGCTTAACGGGCGAGCAGTACTTC.

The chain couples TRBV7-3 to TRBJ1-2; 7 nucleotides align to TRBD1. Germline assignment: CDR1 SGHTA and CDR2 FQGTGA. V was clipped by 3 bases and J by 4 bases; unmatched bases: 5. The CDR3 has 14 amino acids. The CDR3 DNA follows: TGTGCCAGCAGCTTGGGACAGTATCCCTATGGCTACACCTTC. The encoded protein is CASSLGQYPYGYTF.

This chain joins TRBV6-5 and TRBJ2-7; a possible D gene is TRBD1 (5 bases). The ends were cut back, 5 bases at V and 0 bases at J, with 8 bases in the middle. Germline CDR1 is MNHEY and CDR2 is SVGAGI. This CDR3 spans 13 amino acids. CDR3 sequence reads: CASSDSNSYEQYF. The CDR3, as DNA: TGTGCCAGCAGTGACAGTAACTCCTACGAGCAGTACTTC.

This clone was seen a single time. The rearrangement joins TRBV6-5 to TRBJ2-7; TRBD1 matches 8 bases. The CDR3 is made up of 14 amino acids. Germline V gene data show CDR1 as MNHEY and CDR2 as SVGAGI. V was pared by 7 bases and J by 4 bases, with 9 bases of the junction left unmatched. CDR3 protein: CASTMGQGAYEQYF. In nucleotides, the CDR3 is TGTGCCAGCACCATGGGGCAGGGGGCTTACGAGCAGTACTTC.

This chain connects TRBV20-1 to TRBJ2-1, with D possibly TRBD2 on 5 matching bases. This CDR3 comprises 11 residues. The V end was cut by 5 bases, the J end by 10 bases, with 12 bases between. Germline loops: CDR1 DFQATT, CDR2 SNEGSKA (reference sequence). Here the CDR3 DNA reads TGCAGTGCTGGCTTACTAGGAGAGCAGTTCTTC. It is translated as CSAGLLGEQFF.

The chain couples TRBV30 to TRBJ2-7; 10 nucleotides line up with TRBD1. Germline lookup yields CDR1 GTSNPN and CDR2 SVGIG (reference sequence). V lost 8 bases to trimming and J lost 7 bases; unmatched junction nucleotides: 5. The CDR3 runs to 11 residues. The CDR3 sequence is CASDRGLEQYF. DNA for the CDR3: TGTGCCAGTGACAGGGGGCTTGAGCAGTACTTC.

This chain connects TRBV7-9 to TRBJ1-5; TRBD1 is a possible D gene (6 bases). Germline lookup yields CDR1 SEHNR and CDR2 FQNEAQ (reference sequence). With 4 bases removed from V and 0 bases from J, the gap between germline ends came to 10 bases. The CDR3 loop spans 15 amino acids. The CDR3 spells CASSSDRTSNQPQHF. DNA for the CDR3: TGTGCCAGCAGCTCAGACAGGACTAGCAATCAGCCCCAGCATTTT.

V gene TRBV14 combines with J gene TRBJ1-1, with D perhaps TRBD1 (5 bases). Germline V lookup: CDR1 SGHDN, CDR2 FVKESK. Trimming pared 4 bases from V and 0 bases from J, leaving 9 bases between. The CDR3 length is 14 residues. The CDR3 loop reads CASSRGRMNTEAFF. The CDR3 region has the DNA TGTGCCAGCAGCCGGGGACGGATGAACACTGAAGCTTTCTTT.

The chain's CDR3 is CASSLVRQGQPQHF. The CDR3 DNA reads as TGTGCCAGCAGCTTAGTCAGACAGGGACAGCCCCAGCATTTT. V and J are TRBV7-8 and TRBJ1-5; the match to TRBD1 covers 7 bases. This CDR3 region has 14 residues. V lost 1 base to trimming and J lost 7 bases; unmatched junction nucleotides: 4. CDR1 is SGHVS, CDR2 FQNEAQ, per germline. The full variable domain, its missing parts supplied by reference TRBV7-8 and TRBJ1-5, is GAGVSQSPRYKVAKRGQDVALRCDPISGHVSLFWYQQALGQGPEFLTYFQNEAQLDKSGLPSDRFFAERPEGSVSTLKIQRTQQEDSAVYLCASSLVRQGQPQHFGDGTRLSIL.

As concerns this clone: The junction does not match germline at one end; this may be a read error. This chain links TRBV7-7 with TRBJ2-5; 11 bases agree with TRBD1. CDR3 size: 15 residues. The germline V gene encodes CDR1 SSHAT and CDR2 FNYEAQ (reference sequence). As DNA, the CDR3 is TGTGCTAGCAGCCCAGGACAGGGGGCTTGGGAGACCCAGTACTTC. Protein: CASSPGQGAWETQYF.

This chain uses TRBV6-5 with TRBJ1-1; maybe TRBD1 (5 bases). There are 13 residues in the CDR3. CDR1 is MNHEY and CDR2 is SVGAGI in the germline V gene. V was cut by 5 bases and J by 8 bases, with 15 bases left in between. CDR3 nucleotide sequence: TGTGCCAGCAGTCAAAGGAAGGGGCAAGAAGCTTTCTTT. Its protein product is CASSQRKGQEAFF.

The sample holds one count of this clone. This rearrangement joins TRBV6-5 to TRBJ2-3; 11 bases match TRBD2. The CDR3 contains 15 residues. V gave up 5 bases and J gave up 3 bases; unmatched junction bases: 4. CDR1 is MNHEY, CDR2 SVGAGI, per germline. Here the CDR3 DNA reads TGTGCCAGCAGTAGCCGGACTAGCGGGACAGATACGCAGTATTTT. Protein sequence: CASSSRTSGTDTQYF.

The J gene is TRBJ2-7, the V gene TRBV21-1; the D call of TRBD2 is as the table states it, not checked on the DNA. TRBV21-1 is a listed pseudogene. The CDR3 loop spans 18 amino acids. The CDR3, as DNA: TGTGCCAGCAGCAAAGATATTACTAGCGGGGGGCCCTCCTACGAGCAGTACTTC. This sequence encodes CASSKDITSGGPSYEQYF.

The CDR3 reads CASSILAGEQYF. The CDR3 DNA follows: TGTGCCAGTAGTATCCTCGCTGGGGAGCAGTACTTC. The V call is TRBV19, the J call TRBJ2-7; D unresolved. This CDR3 is 12 amino acids long. Germline V CDR1 and CDR2: LNHDA, SQIVND (reference sequence). V lost 3 bases to trimming and J lost 7 bases, with 10 bases between them.

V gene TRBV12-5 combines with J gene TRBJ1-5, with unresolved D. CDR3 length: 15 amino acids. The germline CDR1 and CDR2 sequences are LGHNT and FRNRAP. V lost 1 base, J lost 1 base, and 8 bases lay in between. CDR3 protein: CASGLEVGSNQPQHF. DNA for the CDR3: TGTGCTAGTGGTTTGGAAGTGGGAAGCAATCAGCCCCAGCATTTT.

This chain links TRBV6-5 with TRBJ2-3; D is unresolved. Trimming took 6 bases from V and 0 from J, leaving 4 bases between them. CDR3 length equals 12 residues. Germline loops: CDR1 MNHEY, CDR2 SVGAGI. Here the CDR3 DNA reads TGTGCCAGCAGAGGGAGCACAGATACGCAGTATTTT. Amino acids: CASRGSTDTQYF.

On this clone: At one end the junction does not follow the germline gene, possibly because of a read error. The CDR3 is CSARVGDTQYF. Written as DNA, the CDR3 is TGCAGTGCCAGAGTGGGAGATACGCAGTATTTT. The gene calls are TRBV20-1 and TRBJ2-3; D is ambiguous. The CDR3 is 11 amino acids. Germline assignment: CDR1 DFQATT and CDR2 SNEGSKA (reference sequence).

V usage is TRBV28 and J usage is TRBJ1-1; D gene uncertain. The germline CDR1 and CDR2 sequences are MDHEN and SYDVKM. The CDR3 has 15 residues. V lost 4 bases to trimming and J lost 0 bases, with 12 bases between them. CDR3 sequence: CASSWGSGVNTEAFF. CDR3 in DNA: TGTGCCAGCAGTTGGGGATCGGGAGTGAACACTGAAGCTTTCTTT.

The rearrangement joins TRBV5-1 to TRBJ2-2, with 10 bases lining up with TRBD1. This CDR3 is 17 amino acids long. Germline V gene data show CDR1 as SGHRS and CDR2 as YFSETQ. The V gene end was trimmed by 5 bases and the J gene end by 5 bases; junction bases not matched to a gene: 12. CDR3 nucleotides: TGCGCCAGCAGAGATTCAGGACAGGGGGTTGAAACCGGGGAGCTGTTTTTT. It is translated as CASRDSGQGVETGELFF.

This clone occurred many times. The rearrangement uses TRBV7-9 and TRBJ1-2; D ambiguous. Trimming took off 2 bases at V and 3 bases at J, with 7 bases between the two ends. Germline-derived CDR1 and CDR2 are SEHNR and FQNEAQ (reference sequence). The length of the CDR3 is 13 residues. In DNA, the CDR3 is TGTGCCAGCAGCTTATCCTTTCACTATGGCTACACCTTC. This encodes CASSLSFHYGYTF.

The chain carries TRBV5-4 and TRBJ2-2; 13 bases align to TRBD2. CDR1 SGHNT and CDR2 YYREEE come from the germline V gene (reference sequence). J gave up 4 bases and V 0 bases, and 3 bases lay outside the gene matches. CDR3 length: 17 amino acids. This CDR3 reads CASSLELAGGLTGELFF. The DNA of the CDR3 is TGTGCCAGCAGCTTGGAACTAGCGGGGGGGCTCACCGGGGAGCTGTTTTTT.

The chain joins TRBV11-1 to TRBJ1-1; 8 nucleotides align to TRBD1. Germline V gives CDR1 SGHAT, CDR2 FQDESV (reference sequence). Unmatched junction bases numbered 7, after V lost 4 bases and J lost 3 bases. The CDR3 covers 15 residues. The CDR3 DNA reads TGTGCCAGCAGCTCCAGGACAGGGTGGGACACTGAAGCTTTCTTT. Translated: CASSSRTGWDTEAFF.

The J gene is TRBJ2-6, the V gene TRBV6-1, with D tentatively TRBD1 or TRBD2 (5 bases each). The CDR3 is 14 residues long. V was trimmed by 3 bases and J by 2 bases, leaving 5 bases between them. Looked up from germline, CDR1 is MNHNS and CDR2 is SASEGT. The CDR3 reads CASSEGAGANVLTF. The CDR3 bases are TGTGCCAGCAGTGAGGGGGCTGGGGCCAACGTCCTGACTTTC.

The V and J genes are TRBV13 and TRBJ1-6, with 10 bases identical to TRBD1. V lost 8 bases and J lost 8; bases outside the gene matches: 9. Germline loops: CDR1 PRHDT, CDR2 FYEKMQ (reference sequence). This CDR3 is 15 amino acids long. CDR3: CASGRQGAGYSPLHF. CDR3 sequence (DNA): TGTGCCAGCGGCAGACAGGGGGCGGGCTATTCACCCCTCCACTTT.

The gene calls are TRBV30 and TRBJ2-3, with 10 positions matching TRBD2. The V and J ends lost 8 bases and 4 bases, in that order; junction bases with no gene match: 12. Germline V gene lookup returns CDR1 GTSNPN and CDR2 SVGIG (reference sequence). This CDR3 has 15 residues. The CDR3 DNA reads TGTGCCGGGTCAATAGCGGGGGGCTCCGCAGATACGCAGTATTTT. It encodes CAGSIAGGSADTQYF.

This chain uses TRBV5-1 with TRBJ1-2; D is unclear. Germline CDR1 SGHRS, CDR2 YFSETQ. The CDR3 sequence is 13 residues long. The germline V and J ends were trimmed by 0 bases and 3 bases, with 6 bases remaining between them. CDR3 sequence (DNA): TGCGCCAGCAGCTTGGTGGAGTACTATGGCTACACCTTC. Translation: CASSLVEYYGYTF.